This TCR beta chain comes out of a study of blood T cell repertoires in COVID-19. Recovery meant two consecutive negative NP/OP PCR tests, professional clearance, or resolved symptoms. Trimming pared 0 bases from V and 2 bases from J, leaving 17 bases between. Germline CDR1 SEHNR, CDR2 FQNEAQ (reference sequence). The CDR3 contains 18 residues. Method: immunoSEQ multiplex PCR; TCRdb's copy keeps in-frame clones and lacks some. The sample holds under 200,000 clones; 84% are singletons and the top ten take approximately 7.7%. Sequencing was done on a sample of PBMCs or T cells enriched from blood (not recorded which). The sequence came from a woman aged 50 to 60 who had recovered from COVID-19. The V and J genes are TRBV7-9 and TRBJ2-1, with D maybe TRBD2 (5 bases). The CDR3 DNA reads TGTGCCAGCAGCTTAGCCCGAAAACTAGACCCGACCTACAATGAGCAGTTCTTC. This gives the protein CASSLARKLDPTYNEQFF.